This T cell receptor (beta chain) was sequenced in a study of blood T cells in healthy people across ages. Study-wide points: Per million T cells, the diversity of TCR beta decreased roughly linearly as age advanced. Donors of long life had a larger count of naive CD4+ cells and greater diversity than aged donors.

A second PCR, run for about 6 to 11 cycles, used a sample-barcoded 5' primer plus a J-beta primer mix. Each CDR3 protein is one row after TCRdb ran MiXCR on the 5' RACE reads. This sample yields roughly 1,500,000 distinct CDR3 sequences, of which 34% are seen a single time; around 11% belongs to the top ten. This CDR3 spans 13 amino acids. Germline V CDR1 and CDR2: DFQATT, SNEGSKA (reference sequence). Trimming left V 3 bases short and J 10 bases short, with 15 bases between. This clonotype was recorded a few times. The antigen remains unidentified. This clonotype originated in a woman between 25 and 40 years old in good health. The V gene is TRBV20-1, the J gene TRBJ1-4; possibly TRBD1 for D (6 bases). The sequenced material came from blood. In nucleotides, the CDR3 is TGCAGTGCTAGGGGGGGGCGCGACTTAAAACTGTTTTTT. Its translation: CSARGGRDLKLFF.